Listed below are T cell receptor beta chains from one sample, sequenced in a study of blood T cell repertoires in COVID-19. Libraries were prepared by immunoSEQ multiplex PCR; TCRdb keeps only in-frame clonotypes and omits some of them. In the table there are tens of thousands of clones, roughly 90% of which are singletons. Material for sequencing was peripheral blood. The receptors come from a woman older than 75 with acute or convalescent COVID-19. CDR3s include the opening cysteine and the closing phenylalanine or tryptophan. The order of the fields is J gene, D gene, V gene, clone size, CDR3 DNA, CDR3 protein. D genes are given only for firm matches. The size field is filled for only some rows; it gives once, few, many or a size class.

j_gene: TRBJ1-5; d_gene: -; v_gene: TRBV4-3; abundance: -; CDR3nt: TGCGCCAGCAGCCAGTCAGCCGGGACACGGAATCAGCCCCAGCATTTT; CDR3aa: CASSQSAGTRNQPQHF
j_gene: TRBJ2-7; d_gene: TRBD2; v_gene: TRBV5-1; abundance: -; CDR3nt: TGCGCCAGCAGCAATAGCGGGAGGGCCCTCGAGCAGTACTTC; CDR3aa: CASSNSGRALEQYF
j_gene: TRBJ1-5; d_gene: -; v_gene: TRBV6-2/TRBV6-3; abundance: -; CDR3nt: TGTGCCAGCAGTTACACTCGCAATCAGCCCCAGCATTTT; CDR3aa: CASSYTRNQPQHF
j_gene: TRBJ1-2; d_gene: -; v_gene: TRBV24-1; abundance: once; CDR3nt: TGTGCCACAAAAGGGTCAGGGAACTATGGCTACACCTTC; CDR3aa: CATKGSGNYGYTF
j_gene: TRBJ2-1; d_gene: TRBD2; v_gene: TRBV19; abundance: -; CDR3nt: TGTGCCACCAGACTAGCGGGAGGCACCTACAATGAGCAGTTCTTC; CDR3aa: CATRLAGGTYNEQFF
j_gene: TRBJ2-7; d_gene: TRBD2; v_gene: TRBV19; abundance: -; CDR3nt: TGTGCCAGTAGTTCCCGGACTAGCGGGACCTACGAGCAGTACTTC; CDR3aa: CASSSRTSGTYEQYF
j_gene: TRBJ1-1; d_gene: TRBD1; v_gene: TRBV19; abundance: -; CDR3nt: TGTGCCAGTAGTATAGTTACGACAGGGATGAACACTGAAGCTTTCTTT; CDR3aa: CASSIVTTGMNTEAFF
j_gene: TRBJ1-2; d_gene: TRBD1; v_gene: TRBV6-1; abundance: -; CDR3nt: TGTGCCAGCAGAGAAGCCGGGACAGGGGTTTTTAACTATGGCTACACCTTC; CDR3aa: CASREAGTGVFNYGYTF
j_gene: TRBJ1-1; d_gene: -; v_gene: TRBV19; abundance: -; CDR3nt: TGTGCCAGTACCAGGGATCGGACTGAAGCTTTCTTT; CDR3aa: CASTRDRTEAFF
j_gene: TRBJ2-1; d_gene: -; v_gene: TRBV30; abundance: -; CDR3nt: TGTGCCTGGAGTAGCTGGGCCGCCTACAATGAGCAGTTCTTC; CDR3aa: CAWSSWAAYNEQFF
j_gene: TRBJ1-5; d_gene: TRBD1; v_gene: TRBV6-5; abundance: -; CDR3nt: TGTGCCAGCAGCAACAGGGGTCAGCCCCAGCATTTT; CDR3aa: CASSNRGQPQHF
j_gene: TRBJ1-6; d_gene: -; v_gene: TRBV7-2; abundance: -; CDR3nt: TGTGCCAGCACGGCGGGGGGATCACCCCTCCACTTT; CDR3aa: CASTAGGSPLHF
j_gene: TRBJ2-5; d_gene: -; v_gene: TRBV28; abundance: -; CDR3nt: TGTGCCAGCAGGGTGGGGGCAGAGACCCAGTACTTC; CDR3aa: CASRVGAETQYF
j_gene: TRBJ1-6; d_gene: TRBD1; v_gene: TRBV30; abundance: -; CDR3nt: TGTGCCTGGAGTGCAGGGGACAGTAACAATTCACCCCTCCACTTT; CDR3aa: CAWSAGDSNNSPLHF
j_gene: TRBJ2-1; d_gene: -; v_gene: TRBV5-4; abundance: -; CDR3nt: TGTGCCAGCAGCTCCCCGGTAGCGGTTAACAATGAGCAGTTCTTC; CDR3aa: CASSSPVAVNNEQFF
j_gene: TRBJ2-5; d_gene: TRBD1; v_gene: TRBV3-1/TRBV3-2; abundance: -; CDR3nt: TGTGCCAGCAGCCGGGGGACAGGGAGGCAAGAGACCCAGTACTTC; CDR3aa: CASSRGTGRQETQYF
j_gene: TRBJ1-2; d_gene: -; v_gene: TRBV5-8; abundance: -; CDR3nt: TGTGCCAGCAGCTCCTGGTCGGGGGAAGGCTATGGCTACACCTTC; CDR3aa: CASSSWSGEGYGYTF
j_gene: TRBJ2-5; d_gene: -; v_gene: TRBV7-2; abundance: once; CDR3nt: TGTGCCAGCAGCTTAAATCCCAGCACGGGGTACCAAGAGACCCAGTACTTC; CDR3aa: CASSLNPSTGYQETQYF
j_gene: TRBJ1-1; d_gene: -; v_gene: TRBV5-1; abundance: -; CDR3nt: TGCGCCAGCAGCTCCAGCCCGGACAGGAACACTGAAGCTTTCTTT; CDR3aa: CASSSSPDRNTEAFF
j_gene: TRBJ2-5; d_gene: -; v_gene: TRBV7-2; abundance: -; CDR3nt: TGTGCCAGCAGCCGCGGGTCGGCGGTAGTGGAGACCCAGTACTTC; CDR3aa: CASSRGSAVVETQYF
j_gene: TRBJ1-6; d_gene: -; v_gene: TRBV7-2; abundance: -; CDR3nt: TGTGCCAGCAGCTTAGGTTGGGGGGGTAGGGCACCCCTCCACTTT; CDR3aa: CASSLGWGGRAPLHF
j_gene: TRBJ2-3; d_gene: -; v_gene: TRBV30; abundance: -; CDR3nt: TGTGCCTGGACGGGGAGCACAGATACGCAGTATTTT; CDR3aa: CAWTGSTDTQYF
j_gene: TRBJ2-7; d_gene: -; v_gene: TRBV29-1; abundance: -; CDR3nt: TGCAGCGTCGCCGTGGGGGCCCACTCCTACGAGCAGTACTTC; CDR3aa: CSVAVGAHSYEQYF
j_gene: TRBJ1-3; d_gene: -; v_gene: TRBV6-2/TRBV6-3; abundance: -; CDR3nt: TGTGCCAGCAGTCTTCGGGAGGGGACTCTCGGAAACACCATATATTTT; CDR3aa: CASSLREGTLGNTIYF
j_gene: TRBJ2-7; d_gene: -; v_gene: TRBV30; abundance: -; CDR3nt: TGTGCCTGTAAGATAGGTGCCGGGTTGGGTCAGTCCGAGCAGTACTTC; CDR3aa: CACKIGAGLGQSEQYF
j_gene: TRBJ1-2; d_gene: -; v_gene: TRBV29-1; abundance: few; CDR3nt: TGCAGCGTTGATGCGGCCCCGGAAGGGGGTTTTGGCTACACCTTC; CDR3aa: CSVDAAPEGGFGYTF
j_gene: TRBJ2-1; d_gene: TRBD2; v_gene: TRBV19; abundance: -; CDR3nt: TGTGCCAGTAGTTGGTCGGGACTAGCGGGAGTAAATCACAACCGCAATGAGCAGTTCTTC; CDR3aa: CASSWSGLAGVNHNRNEQFF
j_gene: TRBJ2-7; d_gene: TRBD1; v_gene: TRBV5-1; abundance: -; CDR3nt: TGCGCCAGCAGCTGGGGACAGGGGCCCTACGAGCAGTACTTC; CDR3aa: CASSWGQGPYEQYF
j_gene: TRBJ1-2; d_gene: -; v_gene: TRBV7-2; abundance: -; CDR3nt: TGTGCCAGCAGCCCGCGGGAGGGGGCTAACTATGGCTACACCTTC; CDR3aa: CASSPREGANYGYTF
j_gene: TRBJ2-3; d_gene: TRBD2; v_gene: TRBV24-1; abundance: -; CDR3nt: TGTGCCACCAGTGACGTGACTAGCGGGCCTACCCCGCTGTATTTT; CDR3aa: CATSDVTSGPTPLYF
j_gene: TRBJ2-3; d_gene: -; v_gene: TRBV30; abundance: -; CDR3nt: TGTGCCTGGAGTGGCGGTCCAGATACGCAGTATTTT; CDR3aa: CAWSGGPDTQYF
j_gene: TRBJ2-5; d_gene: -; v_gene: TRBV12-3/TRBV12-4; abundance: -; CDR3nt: TGTGCCAGCAGTTTTGGGCGTCTGGAGACCCAGTACTTC; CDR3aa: CASSFGRLETQYF
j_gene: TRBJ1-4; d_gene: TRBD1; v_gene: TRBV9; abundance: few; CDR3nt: TGTGCCAGCAGCACCCCCGGGGACAGGGGGGTAGCAACTAATGAAAAACTGTTTTTT; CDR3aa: CASSTPGDRGVATNEKLFF
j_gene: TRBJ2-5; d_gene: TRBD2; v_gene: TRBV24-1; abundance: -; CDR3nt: TGTGCCACCAGTGATTTAAGTAGGACTAGGGAAGAGACCCAGTACTTC; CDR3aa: CATSDLSRTREETQYF
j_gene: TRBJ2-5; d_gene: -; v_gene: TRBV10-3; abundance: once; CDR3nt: TGTGCCATCAGTGCTGGAGGGTTATCGGGAGAGACCCAGTACTTC; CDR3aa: CAISAGGLSGETQYF
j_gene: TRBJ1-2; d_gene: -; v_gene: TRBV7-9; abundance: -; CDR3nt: TGTGCCAGCAGCTTTAAACAGGGTGATGGCTACACCTTC; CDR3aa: CASSFKQGDGYTF
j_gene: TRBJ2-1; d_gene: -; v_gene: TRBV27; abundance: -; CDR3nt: TGTGCCAGCAGTTTATACCAGGGGAATTGGGACAATGAGCAGTTCTTC; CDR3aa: CASSLYQGNWDNEQFF
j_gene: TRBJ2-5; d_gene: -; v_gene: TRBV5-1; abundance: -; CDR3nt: TGCGCCAGCAGCTTTAGGAGCGCCCAAGAGACCCAGTACTTC; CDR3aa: CASSFRSAQETQYF
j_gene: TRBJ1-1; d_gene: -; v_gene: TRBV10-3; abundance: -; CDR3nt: TGTGCCATTGCAGGGAATATGAACACTGAAGCTTTCTTT; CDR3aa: CAIAGNMNTEAFF
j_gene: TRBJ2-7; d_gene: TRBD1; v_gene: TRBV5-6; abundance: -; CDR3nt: TGTGCCAGCAGCCGGGACAGCTACGAGCAGTACTTC; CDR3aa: CASSRDSYEQYF
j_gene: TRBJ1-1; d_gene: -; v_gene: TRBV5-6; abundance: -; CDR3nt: TGTGCCAGCAGCTTGTTTTGGGCAGCGAACACTGAAGCTTTCTTT; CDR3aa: CASSLFWAANTEAFF
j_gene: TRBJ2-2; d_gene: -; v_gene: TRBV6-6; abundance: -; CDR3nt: TGTGCCAGCAGTTACGGAAACACTCAGGCCGGGGAGCTGTTTTTT; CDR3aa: CASSYGNTQAGELFF
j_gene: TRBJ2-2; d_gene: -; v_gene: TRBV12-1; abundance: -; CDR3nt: TGTGCCAGCAGCATGATAGCGGGAGGGCCCGGGGAGCTGTTTTTT; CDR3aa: CASSMIAGGPGELFF
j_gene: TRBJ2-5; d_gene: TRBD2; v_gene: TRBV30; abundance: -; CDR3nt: TGTGCCTGGAGTGTCAAACTAGCGGGAGAGACCCAGTACTTC; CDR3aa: CAWSVKLAGETQYF
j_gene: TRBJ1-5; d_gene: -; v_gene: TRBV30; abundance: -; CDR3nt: TGTGCCTGGGGGGTGTATGGGCGACAGCCCCAGCATTTT; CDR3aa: CAWGVYGRQPQHF